This T cell receptor beta chain originates from a study of blood T cell repertoires in COVID-19 (TCRdb year 2020). About the full investigation: Samples from collaborators originated in the United States, Italy and Spain and spanned both the acute and convalescent phases of COVID-19. Nearly every sample came with metadata listing a de-identified subject ID, COVID-19 status, age in years and sex. Deeply sampled blood TCRbeta repertoires from subjects exposed to, actively infected with, or recovered from COVID-19 were included in the dataset. The material from the prospective study consisted of cDNA or gDNA derived from T cells, B-cell-depleted T cells, or PBMCs. A freely available public database, intended as a resource for researchers studying the immune response to SARS-CoV-2, is where the repertoires were released. Samples came from the ongoing ImmuneRACE study (first 160 participants) plus 1,254 subjects from 6 global collaborators. Where HLA class I and class II types were available, the types were taken from metadata supplied by the sample provider, not from assay-based typing. Summary of the overall study and its limitations: The quantity of clinical and demographic metadata differed by source and by participant and was supplied without curation.

CDR1 and CDR2, per the germline V gene, are SNHLY and FYNNEI. The CDR3 runs 16 amino acids, cysteine and phenylalanine included. Only the CDR3 portion is preserved as DNA: 48 bases, with reading frame beginning at the first base. V has 3 bases trimmed and J has 6 bases trimmed; junction bases matching no gene number 7. The immunoSEQ Assay, a bias-controlled multiplex PCR, was used to amplify TCRbeta CDR3 regions from genomic DNA. As for how the authors treated the data: The number of nucleated cells in each sample was estimated from the amplification of reference gene primers within the assay. To quantify the absolute abundance of each unique TCRbeta CDR3 rearrangement, sequence reads were collapsed and filtered. For each sample, productive Simpson clonality was calculated by taking the square root of Simpson's diversity index across productive rearrangements. This is the immuneACCESS table as TCRdb keeps it, with only in-frame sequences that have V and J called. A part of the clones is gone; compared with another copy, unresolved V genes explain less than half, and the rest is unexplained. D and trimming were read from the DNA, whereas the V and J calls and clone size are those reported in that table. The sample has 300,000 to 400,000 clones on record, more than 75% of them singletons. The ten biggest clones cover roughly 2.6% of the sample.

Participants in the prospective study were enrolled through a virtual design, were aged about 18 to 90 years, and lived in roughly 25 United States geographic areas. Cohort assignment in the prospective study relied on participant-reported clinical history from a screening survey and a study questionnaire. Recovered participants in ImmuneRACE Cohort 3 were defined by two consecutive negative NP/OP PCR tests, clearance by a healthcare professional, or resolution of symptoms. In the prospective study, mobile phlebotomists collected whole blood, serum and a nasopharyngeal or oropharyngeal swab from each participant. Over an approximately 2-month period, participants in the prospective study had the option of providing additional blood draws and questionnaires. Prospective study blood samples were shipped either frozen or at room temperature before DNA extraction. To note about this clone: The target of this receptor is not known. No base quality information exists; no much larger clone differs at one position.

This receptor was taken from a man aged 60 to 69 who had recovered from COVID-19. The chain was built from TRBV2 and TRBJ1-4, with TRBD1 matching 10 junction bases. Sequenced: PBMCs or T cells enriched from blood (not recorded which). The CDR3 loop reads CASSDVLDRGDEKLFF. In nucleotide form, the sequence is TGTGCCAGCAGTGATGTGCTGGACAGGGGGGATGAAAAACTGTTTTTT.